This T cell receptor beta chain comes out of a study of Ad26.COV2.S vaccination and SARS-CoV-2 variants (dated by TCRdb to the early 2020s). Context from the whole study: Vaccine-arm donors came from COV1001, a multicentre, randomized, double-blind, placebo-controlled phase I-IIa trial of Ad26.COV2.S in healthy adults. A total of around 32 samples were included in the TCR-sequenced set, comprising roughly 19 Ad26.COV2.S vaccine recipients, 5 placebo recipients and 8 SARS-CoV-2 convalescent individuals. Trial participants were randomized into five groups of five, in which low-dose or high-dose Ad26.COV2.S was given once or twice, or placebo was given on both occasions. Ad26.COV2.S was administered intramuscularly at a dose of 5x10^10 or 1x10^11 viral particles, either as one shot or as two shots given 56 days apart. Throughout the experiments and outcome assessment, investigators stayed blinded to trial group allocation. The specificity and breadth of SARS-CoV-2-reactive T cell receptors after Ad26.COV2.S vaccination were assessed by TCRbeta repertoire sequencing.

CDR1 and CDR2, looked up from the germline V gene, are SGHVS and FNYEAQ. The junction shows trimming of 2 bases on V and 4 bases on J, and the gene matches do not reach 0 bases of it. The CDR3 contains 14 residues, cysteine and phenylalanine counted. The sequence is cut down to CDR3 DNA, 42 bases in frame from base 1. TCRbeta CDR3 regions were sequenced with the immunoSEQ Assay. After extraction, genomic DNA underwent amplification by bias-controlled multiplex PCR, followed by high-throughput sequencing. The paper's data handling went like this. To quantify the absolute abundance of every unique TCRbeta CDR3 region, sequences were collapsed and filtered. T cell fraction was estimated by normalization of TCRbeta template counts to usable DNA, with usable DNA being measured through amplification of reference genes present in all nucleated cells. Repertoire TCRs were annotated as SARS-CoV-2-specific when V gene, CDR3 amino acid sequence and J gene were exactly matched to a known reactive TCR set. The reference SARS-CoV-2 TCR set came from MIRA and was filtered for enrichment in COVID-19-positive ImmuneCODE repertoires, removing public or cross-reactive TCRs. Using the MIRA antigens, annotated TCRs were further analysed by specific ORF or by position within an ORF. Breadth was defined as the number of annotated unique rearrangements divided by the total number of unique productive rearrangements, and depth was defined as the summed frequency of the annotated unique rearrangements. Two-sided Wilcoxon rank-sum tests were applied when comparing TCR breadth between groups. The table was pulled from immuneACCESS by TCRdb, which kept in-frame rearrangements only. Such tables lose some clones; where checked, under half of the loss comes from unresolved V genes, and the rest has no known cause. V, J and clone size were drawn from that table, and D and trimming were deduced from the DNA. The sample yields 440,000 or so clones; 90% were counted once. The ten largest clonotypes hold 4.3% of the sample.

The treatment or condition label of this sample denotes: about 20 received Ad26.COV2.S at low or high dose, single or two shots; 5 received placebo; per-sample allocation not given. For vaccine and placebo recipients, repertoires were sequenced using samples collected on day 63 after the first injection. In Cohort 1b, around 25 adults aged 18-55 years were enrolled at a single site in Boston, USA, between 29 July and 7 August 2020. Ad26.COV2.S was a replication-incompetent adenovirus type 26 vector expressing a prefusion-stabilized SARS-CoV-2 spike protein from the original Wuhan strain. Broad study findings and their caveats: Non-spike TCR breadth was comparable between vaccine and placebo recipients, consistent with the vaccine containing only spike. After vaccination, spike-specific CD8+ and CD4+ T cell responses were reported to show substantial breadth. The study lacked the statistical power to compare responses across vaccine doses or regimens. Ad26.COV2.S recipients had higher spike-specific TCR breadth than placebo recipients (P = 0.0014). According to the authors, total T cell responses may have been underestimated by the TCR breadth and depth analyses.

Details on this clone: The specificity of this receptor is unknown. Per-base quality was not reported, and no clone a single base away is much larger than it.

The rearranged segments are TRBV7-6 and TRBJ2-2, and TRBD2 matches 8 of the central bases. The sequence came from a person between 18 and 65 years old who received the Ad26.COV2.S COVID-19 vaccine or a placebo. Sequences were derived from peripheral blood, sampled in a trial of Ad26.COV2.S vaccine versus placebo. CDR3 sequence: CASSLSGSTGELFF. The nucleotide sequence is TGTGCCAGCAGCTTAAGCGGGAGCACCGGGGAGCTGTTTTTT.